This is a list of T cell receptor beta chains from one sample in a study of T-cell reconstitution after alpha-beta-depleted transplantation in children. TCRdb re-derived calls from the PCR reads in MiXCR, one entry per CDR3 protein. This table holds some 130,000 distinct CDR3 sequences, about 9.6% found once. The sequencing here drew on PBMCs, mostly from graft donor cells, taken 180 days after TCRalphabeta/CD19-depleted stem cell transplant. These receptors were collected from a girl less than two years old who had a stem cell transplant for combined immunodeficiency, so the T cells may come from the graft donor. CDR3s include the opening cysteine and the closing phenylalanine or tryptophan. D genes are given only for firm matches. The size entry is marked missing in some rows and otherwise reads once, few, many or a size class.

d_gene: .; j_gene: TRBJ1-5; abundance: many; v_gene: TRBV18; CDR3nt: TGTGCCAGCTCCGACACTAATCAGCCCCAGCATTTT; CDR3aa: CASSDTNQPQHF
d_gene: .; j_gene: TRBJ1-3; abundance: few; v_gene: TRBV12-3/TRBV12-4; CDR3nt: TGTGCCAGCAGCCCCATGAGGATAGGCGGAAACACCATATATTTT; CDR3aa: CASSPMRIGGNTIYF
d_gene: .; j_gene: TRBJ2-5; abundance: few; v_gene: TRBV5-1; CDR3nt: TGCGCCAGCAGCTTGGGTTCCACCCGAGGAGAGACCCAGTACTTC; CDR3aa: CASSLGSTRGETQYF
d_gene: .; j_gene: TRBJ1-6; abundance: .; v_gene: TRBV3-1; CDR3nt: TGTGCCAGCAGTACACTCTATCGGGGGGCTACAGCGCCTTCCTATAATTCACCCCTCCACTTT; CDR3aa: CASSTLYRGATAPSYNSPLHF
d_gene: TRBD1; j_gene: TRBJ2-7; abundance: few; v_gene: TRBV15; CDR3nt: TGTGCCACCAGCGGGACAGCATTCTCCTACGAGCAGTACTTC; CDR3aa: CATSGTAFSYEQYF
d_gene: .; j_gene: TRBJ2-7; abundance: few; v_gene: TRBV5-8; CDR3nt: TGTGCCAGCAGCCGTTTGTTAGCGGCCTCCTACGAGCAGTACTTC; CDR3aa: CASSRLLAASYEQYF
d_gene: TRBD2; j_gene: TRBJ2-5; abundance: many; v_gene: TRBV28; CDR3nt: TGTGCCAGCAGTCCCTCGGTGGGGGGGCAAGAGACCCAGTACTTC; CDR3aa: CASSPSVGGQETQYF
d_gene: .; j_gene: TRBJ2-3; abundance: few; v_gene: TRBV20-1; CDR3nt: TGCAGTGCTTGGATGGTGGTGACTAGAGGCACAGATACGCAGTATTTT; CDR3aa: CSAWMVVTRGTDTQYF
d_gene: .; j_gene: TRBJ2-1; abundance: few; v_gene: TRBV20-1; CDR3nt: TGCAGTGCTCCCCGCTCAGCGAAGGGTCCCGATGAGCAGTTCTTC; CDR3aa: CSAPRSAKGPDEQFF
d_gene: .; j_gene: TRBJ2-2; abundance: many; v_gene: TRBV24-1; CDR3nt: TGTGCCACCAGTGACCGGATGAACGGGGAGCTGTTTTTT; CDR3aa: CATSDRMNGELFF
d_gene: .; j_gene: TRBJ2-3; abundance: .; v_gene: TRBV5-8; CDR3nt: TGTGCCAGCAGTCCTACCTTGCGGGGAAGCACAGATACGCAGTATTTT; CDR3aa: CASSPTLRGSTDTQYF
d_gene: .; j_gene: TRBJ2-7; abundance: few; v_gene: TRBV15; CDR3nt: TGTGCCACCAGCAGAGATCTTACCCGCTACGAGCAGTACTTC; CDR3aa: CATSRDLTRYEQYF
d_gene: TRBD2; j_gene: TRBJ2-7; abundance: few; v_gene: TRBV6-2/TRBV6-3; CDR3nt: TGTGCCAGCAGTTACTTCCCGGGGGGGCCCTACGAGCAGTACTTC; CDR3aa: CASSYFPGGPYEQYF
d_gene: .; j_gene: TRBJ2-4; abundance: few; v_gene: TRBV20-1; CDR3nt: TGCAGTGTTGAGGGGGGAGACATTCAGTACTTC; CDR3aa: CSVEGGDIQYF
d_gene: .; j_gene: TRBJ2-7; abundance: few; v_gene: TRBV29-1; CDR3nt: TGCAGCGTTGAGGGTCCAGGCTCCTACGAGCAGTACTTC; CDR3aa: CSVEGPGSYEQYF
d_gene: .; j_gene: TRBJ1-1; abundance: .; v_gene: TRBV4-3; CDR3nt: TGCGCCAGCAGCCGACACACCGGAGGGACTGAAGCTTTCTTT; CDR3aa: CASSRHTGGTEAFF
d_gene: .; j_gene: TRBJ1-1; abundance: few; v_gene: TRBV7-8; CDR3nt: TGTGCCAGCAGCCCCTTAGGAACTGAAGCTTTCTTT; CDR3aa: CASSPLGTEAFF
d_gene: TRBD1; j_gene: TRBJ2-7; abundance: few; v_gene: TRBV29-1; CDR3nt: TGCAGCGTTGAAGCAGCGACAGGGGCCTACGAGCAGTACTTC; CDR3aa: CSVEAATGAYEQYF
d_gene: TRBD1; j_gene: TRBJ1-2; abundance: many; v_gene: TRBV12-3/TRBV12-4; CDR3nt: TGTGCCAGCAGCCCGGGACAGTTCTATGGCTACACCTTC; CDR3aa: CASSPGQFYGYTF
d_gene: .; j_gene: TRBJ1-6; abundance: .; v_gene: TRBV20-1; CDR3nt: TGCAGTGCTACGCTCTCGCCCTCCTATAATTCACCACTCCACTTT; CDR3aa: CSATLSPSYNSPLHF
d_gene: .; j_gene: TRBJ2-1; abundance: .; v_gene: TRBV20-1; CDR3nt: TGCAGTGCTAAGTTAGAACCCCCTGCCTACAATGAGCAGTTCTTC; CDR3aa: CSAKLEPPAYNEQFF
d_gene: .; j_gene: TRBJ2-3; abundance: many; v_gene: TRBV29-1; CDR3nt: TGCAGCGTCCCCAGGAGGGCAGATACGCAGTATTTT; CDR3aa: CSVPRRADTQYF
d_gene: .; j_gene: TRBJ2-1; abundance: few; v_gene: TRBV5-1; CDR3nt: TGCGCCAGCAGCCTCACGGGGGCACAAAGTGAGCAGTTCTTC; CDR3aa: CASSLTGAQSEQFF
d_gene: .; j_gene: TRBJ1-2; abundance: few; v_gene: TRBV6-2/TRBV6-3; CDR3nt: TGTGCCAGCAGTTACACGCGGGGAAATGGCTACACCTTC; CDR3aa: CASSYTRGNGYTF
d_gene: TRBD1; j_gene: TRBJ2-5; abundance: .; v_gene: TRBV20-1; CDR3nt: TGCAGTGCCCCCAGCAAGGGGGCGCGGGAGACCCAGTACTTC; CDR3aa: CSAPSKGARETQYF
d_gene: .; j_gene: TRBJ2-7; abundance: .; v_gene: TRBV18; CDR3nt: TGTGCCAGCTCAGCTAGTTACTCCCACGAGCAGTACTTC; CDR3aa: CASSASYSHEQYF
d_gene: .; j_gene: TRBJ2-3; abundance: .; v_gene: TRBV12-3/TRBV12-4; CDR3nt: TGTGCCAGCCTTGGGACCACAACGGGGGTCTCAGATACGCAGTATTTT; CDR3aa: CASLGTTTGVSDTQYF
d_gene: .; j_gene: TRBJ2-7; abundance: few; v_gene: TRBV27; CDR3nt: TGTGCCAGCAGTTTAGGCCCCTACTACGAGCAGTACTTC; CDR3aa: CASSLGPYYEQYF
d_gene: .; j_gene: TRBJ1-5; abundance: few; v_gene: TRBV21-1; CDR3nt: TGTGCCAGCAGCAAAGAGGTCTTAGATCAGCCCCAGCATTTT; CDR3aa: CASSKEVLDQPQHF
d_gene: .; j_gene: TRBJ2-1; abundance: few; v_gene: TRBV7-8; CDR3nt: TGTGCCAGCAGCTCTTTCAGCCTCTTGGGCAATGAGCAGTTCTTC; CDR3aa: CASSSFSLLGNEQFF
d_gene: .; j_gene: TRBJ2-3; abundance: many; v_gene: TRBV12-3/TRBV12-4; CDR3nt: TGTGCCAGCAGTTTGACAGAGTGGGCAGATACGCAGTATTTT; CDR3aa: CASSLTEWADTQYF
d_gene: TRBD1; j_gene: TRBJ1-2; abundance: few; v_gene: TRBV13; CDR3nt: TGTGCCAGCAGCTTAGGGACCGGGACAGGGGCCCAGGATGGCTACACCTTC; CDR3aa: CASSLGTGTGAQDGYTF
d_gene: TRBD2; j_gene: TRBJ2-1; abundance: .; v_gene: TRBV15; CDR3nt: TGTGCCACCAGCAGAGGACTAGCCTCCGATGAGCAGTTCTTC; CDR3aa: CATSRGLASDEQFF
d_gene: TRBD2; j_gene: TRBJ2-5; abundance: few; v_gene: TRBV20-1; CDR3nt: TGCAGTGCTATAGCGGGAGGTGAAGAGACCCAGTACTTC; CDR3aa: CSAIAGGEETQYF
d_gene: .; j_gene: TRBJ1-4; abundance: .; v_gene: TRBV7-9; CDR3nt: TGTGCCAGCCGCGGCCGCAGAGCGACTAATGAAAAACTGTTTTTT; CDR3aa: CASRGRRATNEKLFF
d_gene: .; j_gene: TRBJ2-2; abundance: .; v_gene: TRBV6-1; CDR3nt: TGTGCCAGCAGTGGTTTCGCAGGGGAGGACACCGGGGAGCTGTTTTTT; CDR3aa: CASSGFAGEDTGELFF
d_gene: .; j_gene: TRBJ2-7; abundance: .; v_gene: TRBV20-1; CDR3nt: TGCAGTGCTAGAGCGTGGGGGGACGAGCAGTACTTC; CDR3aa: CSARAWGDEQYF
d_gene: TRBD2; j_gene: TRBJ2-7; abundance: .; v_gene: TRBV6-5; CDR3nt: TGTGCCAGCAGTTTTACTAGCGGGAGGGCCTTGAGCTCCTACGAGCAGTACTTC; CDR3aa: CASSFTSGRALSSYEQYF
d_gene: TRBD2; j_gene: TRBJ2-5; abundance: .; v_gene: TRBV11-2; CDR3nt: TGTGCCAGCAGCCCTCGAGAGAAGGGTGGCGGGAGTTTCCAAGAGACCCAGTACTTC; CDR3aa: CASSPREKGGGSFQETQYF
d_gene: .; j_gene: TRBJ1-4; abundance: .; v_gene: TRBV7-2; CDR3nt: TGTGCCAGCAGCGGACCCTCAACGGGGAGTAATGAAAAACTGTTTTTT; CDR3aa: CASSGPSTGSNEKLFF
d_gene: TRBD2; j_gene: TRBJ2-1; abundance: many; v_gene: TRBV5-1; CDR3nt: TGCGCCAGCAGCCCTCGAGCGGGGATAACTGGGAATGAGCAGTTCTTC; CDR3aa: CASSPRAGITGNEQFF
d_gene: .; j_gene: TRBJ1-5; abundance: .; v_gene: TRBV4-3; CDR3nt: TGCGCCAGCAGCCAAGATCTGTATAGCAATCAGCACCAGCATTTT; CDR3aa: CASSQDLYSNQHQHF
d_gene: .; j_gene: TRBJ1-1; abundance: few; v_gene: TRBV12-3/TRBV12-4; CDR3nt: TGTGCCAGCAGTTTAAACAGACACACTGAAGCTTTCTTT; CDR3aa: CASSLNRHTEAFF
d_gene: .; j_gene: TRBJ1-2; abundance: .; v_gene: TRBV20-1; CDR3nt: TGCAGTGGCGGCAGTACGAGTGGCTACACCTTC; CDR3aa: CSGGSTSGYTF